These T cell receptor beta chains were read from a single sample in a study of cytomegalovirus exposure and HLA in healthy donors. The data were produced by immunoSEQ multiplex PCR, yet TCRdb's version contains in-frame clones alone and is incomplete. The table shows over 150,000 clones, with around 80% occurring only once. Sequenced input: PBMCs. The receptors were gathered from a male donor in good health and CMV-seronegative. CDR3s include the opening cysteine and the closing phenylalanine or tryptophan. The D gene is left open where the match is weak. For some rows the clone size is stated as once, few or many, or as a class when expanded; others skip it.

few | TRBD2 | TRBJ2-1 | TRBV6-4 | CASRPKRDSYNEQFF | TGTGCCAGCAGGCCGAAGCGGGACTCCTACAATGAGCAGTTCTTC
. | . | TRBJ2-5 | TRBV6-5 | CASSVRDQETQYF | TGTGCCAGCAGTGTGAGAGACCAAGAGACCCAGTACTTC
few | . | TRBJ1-6 | TRBV6-1 | CATLPTGYRAGPLHF | TGTGCCACCCTACCGACGGGGTACAGGGCTGGGCCCCTCCACTTT
. | . | TRBJ2-2 | TRBV28 | CAIGLNWRRFTGELFF | TGTGCCATCGGCTTAAACTGGAGAAGATTTACCGGGGAGCTGTTTTTT
. | TRBD1 | TRBJ1-4 | TRBV11-2 | CASSLGTGVTNEKLFF | TGTGCCAGCAGCTTAGGGACAGGGGTCACTAATGAAAAACTGTTTTTT
. | TRBD1 | TRBJ2-7 | TRBV6-5 | CASSLGTGGGYEQYF | TGTGCCAGCAGTTTAGGGACAGGGGGAGGCTACGAGCAGTACTTC
. | . | TRBJ1-4 | TRBV6-5 | CASRGHITTNEKLFF | TGTGCCAGCAGGGGACACATAACAACTAATGAAAAACTGTTTTTT
. | TRBD1 | TRBJ1-2 | TRBV6-1 | CASSLQGAQGYTF | TGTGCCAGCAGCCTACAGGGGGCGCAAGGCTACACCTTC
. | TRBD1 | TRBJ1-1 | TRBV7-2 | CASSLAGQGWAFF | TGTGCCAGCAGCTTAGCAGGACAGGGTTGGGCGTTCTTT
. | TRBD1 | TRBJ2-7 | TRBV5-6 | CASSSSGQPYEQYF | TGTGCCAGCAGCTCCTCGGGACAGCCTTACGAGCAGTACTTC
. | TRBD2 | TRBJ2-1 | TRBV5-1 | CASSLVAGGKYNEQFF | TGCGCCAGCAGCTTGGTCGCGGGAGGTAAATACAATGAGCAGTTCTTC
. | . | TRBJ1-5 | TRBV10-3 | CAISERGAVGQPQHF | TGTGCCATCAGTGAAAGGGGCGCGGTGGGTCAGCCCCAGCATTTT
many | . | TRBJ1-1 | TRBV7-6 | CASSLSGNTEAFF | TGTGCCAGCAGCTTATCCGGGAACACTGAAGCTTTCTTT
few | . | TRBJ2-5 | TRBV5-1 | CASSLTGVLQETQYF | TGCGCCAGCAGCTTAACAGGTGTACTCCAAGAGACCCAGTACTTC
. | TRBD2 | TRBJ2-2 | TRBV27 | CASSFGGGLWDTGELFF | TGTGCCAGCAGTTTCGGGGGGGGCCTTTGGGACACCGGGGAGCTGTTTTTT
. | . | TRBJ1-1 | TRBV28 | CASSLAQAPEAFF | TGTGCCAGCAGTTTAGCGCAGGCCCCTGAAGCTTTCTTT
. | . | TRBJ1-5 | TRBV4-2 | CASSPTGQPQHF | TGTGCCAGCAGCCCTACCGGTCAGCCCCAGCATTTT
. | TRBD2 | TRBJ2-7 | TRBV6-5 | CASSYETSGSSYEQYF | TGTGCCAGCAGTTACGAGACTAGCGGCAGCTCCTACGAGCAGTACTTC
. | . | TRBJ2-3 | TRBV19 | CASSMIALTDTQYF | TGTGCCAGTAGTATGATAGCCCTCACAGATACGCAGTATTTT
. | TRBD1 | TRBJ2-3 | TRBV30 | CAWTPGGDTQYF | TGTGCCTGGACTCCAGGGGGTGATACGCAGTATTTT
. | . | TRBJ1-5 | TRBV7-8 | CASSRQGIGDQPQHF | TGTGCCAGCAGCCGCCAGGGGATTGGGGATCAGCCCCAGCATTTT
. | TRBD2 | TRBJ2-7 | TRBV9 | CASSVGRTSSYEQYF | TGTGCCAGCAGCGTAGGCCGGACTAGCTCCTACGAGCAGTACTTC
. | . | TRBJ1-1 | TRBV5-1 | CASSWKGGTEAFF | TGCGCCAGCAGCTGGAAAGGGGGAACTGAAGCTTTCTTT
. | . | TRBJ2-7 | TRBV7-9 | CASSHAGISYEQYF | TGTGCCAGCAGCCACGCAGGGATCTCCTACGAGCAGTACTTC
few | . | TRBJ2-3 | TRBV28 | CASSSGSRTDTDTQYF | TGTGCCAGCAGTTCTGGGTCGAGGACAGACACAGATACGCAGTATTTT
. | . | TRBJ1-6 | TRBV19 | CASRSEGERWNSPLHF | TGTGCCAGTAGATCTGAGGGGGAACGATGGAATTCACCCCTCCACTTT
. | TRBD1 | TRBJ2-7 | TRBV5-6 | CASSSRTGEQYF | TGTGCCAGCAGTTCTCGGACAGGCGAGCAGTACTTC
few | TRBD1 | TRBJ2-1 | TRBV19 | CASSIGDRVDNEQFF | TGTGCCAGTAGTATCGGAGACAGGGTGGACAATGAGCAGTTCTTC
few | . | TRBJ1-1 | TRBV18 | CASSPGRDTEAFF | TGTGCCAGCTCCCCGGGGAGGGATACTGAAGCTTTCTTT
once | TRBD1 | TRBJ2-5 | TRBV7-3 | CASSAGQGARETQYF | TGTGCCAGCAGCGCCGGACAGGGGGCGCGGGAGACCCAGTACTTC
. | . | TRBJ2-7 | TRBV12-5 | CASGWLYEQYF | TGTGCTAGTGGTTGGCTCTACGAGCAGTACTTC
few | . | TRBJ1-2 | TRBV6-1 | CASSEWTDRGGYTF | TGTGCCAGCAGTGAATGGACCGATAGGGGTGGCTACACCTTC
. | TRBD1 | TRBJ2-3 | TRBV7-3 | CASSLSGGTDTQYF | TGTGCCAGCAGCTTGTCAGGGGGAACAGATACGCAGTATTTT
once | TRBD2 | TRBJ2-7 | TRBV14 | CASSQDPPWVLAGEFEQYF | TGTGCCAGCAGCCAAGATCCCCCGTGGGTACTAGCGGGAGAGTTCGAGCAGTACTTC
. | . | TRBJ1-4 | TRBV5-4 | CASSPTGGGPSTNEKLFF | TGTGCCAGCAGCCCAACCGGCGGGGGGCCATCAACTAATGAAAAACTGTTTTTT
. | TRBD1 | TRBJ2-7 | TRBV28 | CATARDRGYEQYF | TGTGCCACCGCACGGGACAGGGGATACGAGCAGTACTTC
few | TRBD1 | TRBJ1-2 | TRBV19 | CASTPGTGNGYTF | TGTGCCAGTACCCCCGGGACAGGAAATGGCTACACCTTC
. | TRBD1 | TRBJ2-2 | TRBV27 | CASNLGAGGTGELFF | TGTGCCAGCAACCTCGGAGCAGGGGGCACCGGGGAGCTGTTTTTT
. | . | TRBJ1-2 | TRBV6-1 | CASSEAQGGDGYPF | TGTGCCAGCAGTGAAGCGCAAGGGGGGGATGGCTACCCCTTC
. | TRBD2 | TRBJ2-1 | TRBV19 | CASSMASGHYNEQFF | TGTGCCAGTAGTATGGCTAGCGGGCATTACAATGAGCAGTTCTTC
. | TRBD1 | TRBJ2-7 | TRBV5-1 | CTSSLGQGVREQYF | TGCACCAGCAGCTTGGGACAGGGCGTGCGGGAGCAGTACTTC
. | TRBD2 | TRBJ2-2 | TRBV5-4 | CASSLPGLATSNTGELFF | TGTGCCAGCAGCTTACCGGGACTAGCGACCTCGAACACCGGGGAGCTGTTTTTT
. | TRBD2 | TRBJ2-1 | TRBV7-8 | CASSLKLLAGGSEQFF | TGTGCCAGCAGCTTAAAATTGCTAGCGGGAGGTAGTGAGCAGTTCTTC
. | TRBD2 | TRBJ2-3 | TRBV6-5 | CASSTQSGASDTQYF | TGTGCCAGCAGCACACAAAGCGGGGCATCAGATACGCAGTATTTT
. | TRBD1 | TRBJ2-1 | TRBV11-3 | CASSLTGSYNEQFF | TGTGCCAGCAGCTTGACAGGGTCCTACAATGAGCAGTTCTTC
. | . | TRBJ2-3 | TRBV30 | CAWDTGLGTQYF | TGTGCCTGGGACACAGGGCTGGGTACGCAGTATTTT
. | TRBD2 | TRBJ2-7 | TRBV11-2 | CASSSPGLTNEQYF | TGTGCCAGCAGCTCTCCGGGACTAACTAACGAGCAGTACTTC